This is a list of T cell receptor beta chains from one sample in a study of tumor and adjacent non-tumor tissue in lung cancer. TCRdb reprocessed the multiplex PCR reads with MiXCR, giving one entry per CDR3 protein. The sample lists roughly 120,000 distinct CDR3 sequences; over 55% were seen once. Material: distant non-tumor lung tissue. These receptors all come from a man in his sixties with non-small cell lung cancer. CDR3s include the opening cysteine and the closing phenylalanine or tryptophan. Each record gives: D gene, V gene, clone size, J gene, CDR3 DNA, CDR3 protein. D genes are given only for firm matches. Clone size, where shown, is once, few, many, or a class for clones that have expanded.

D gene: -
V gene: TRBV12-3/TRBV12-4
clone size: -
J gene: TRBJ2-6
CDR3 DNA: TGTGCCAGCATCCTTGGGGGGGCTGGGGCCAGCGCCCTGACTTTC
CDR3 protein: CASILGGAGASALTF

D gene: -
V gene: TRBV7-9
clone size: once
J gene: TRBJ2-1
CDR3 DNA: TGTGCCAGCAGCTCCGACTGGGGGAATGAGCAGTTTTTC
CDR3 protein: CASSSDWGNEQFF

D gene: -
V gene: TRBV6-6
clone size: many
J gene: TRBJ2-5
CDR3 DNA: TGTGCCAGCGTTTTTTTGGAGACCCAGTACTTC
CDR3 protein: CASVFLETQYF

D gene: -
V gene: TRBV4-1
clone size: few
J gene: TRBJ2-1
CDR3 DNA: TGCGACAGCAGCCAAGTGGACTTCCACTCCTGCAATGAGCAGTTCTTC
CDR3 protein: CDSSQVDFHSCNEQFF

D gene: TRBD1
V gene: TRBV2
clone size: -
J gene: TRBJ2-3
CDR3 DNA: TGTGCCAGCAGAACCGACAGGGCCGGGACAGATACGCAGTATTTT
CDR3 protein: CASRTDRAGTDTQYF

D gene: -
V gene: TRBV28
clone size: few
J gene: TRBJ2-3
CDR3 DNA: TGTGCCAGCAGTTTAGGGACGAGGACAGGCACAGATACGCAGTATTTT
CDR3 protein: CASSLGTRTGTDTQYF

D gene: TRBD2
V gene: TRBV11-2
clone size: -
J gene: TRBJ2-3
CDR3 DNA: TGTGCCAGCAGCTTAGGGAGGCGGGAGTTGGGCGTAGATACGCAGTATTTT
CDR3 protein: CASSLGRRELGVDTQYF

D gene: -
V gene: TRBV2
clone size: -
J gene: TRBJ2-2
CDR3 DNA: TGTGCCAATAGTGAGAGGGGGGTTGACACCGGGGAGCTGTTTTTT
CDR3 protein: CANSERGVDTGELFF

D gene: TRBD1
V gene: TRBV20-1
clone size: -
J gene: TRBJ1-1
CDR3 DNA: TGCATTGCTAGACCTTGGGACAGGGGGAACACTGAAGCTTTCTTT
CDR3 protein: CIARPWDRGNTEAFF

D gene: -
V gene: TRBV12-3/TRBV12-4
clone size: few
J gene: TRBJ1-6
CDR3 DNA: TGTGCCAGCAGCCGTCAGGGTTACGGTGTCAATTCACTCCTCCACTTT
CDR3 protein: CASSRQGYGVNSLLHF

D gene: -
V gene: TRBV11-3
clone size: medium-sized
J gene: TRBJ2-1
CDR3 DNA: TGTGCCAGCACCAACCGGGACACAACCTACAATGAGCAGTTCTTC
CDR3 protein: CASTNRDTTYNEQFF

D gene: -
V gene: TRBV6-6
clone size: many
J gene: TRBJ1-2
CDR3 DNA: TGTGCCGCCCAGGGGCAAGCTAACTATGGCTACACCTTC
CDR3 protein: CAAQGQANYGYTF

D gene: TRBD1
V gene: TRBV10-2
clone size: many
J gene: TRBJ2-7
CDR3 DNA: TGCGCCAGCAGTGATTGGGGGACAGGGGGAGGCTACGAGCAGTACTTC
CDR3 protein: CASSDWGTGGGYEQYF

D gene: TRBD1
V gene: TRBV7-9
clone size: once
J gene: TRBJ2-7
CDR3 DNA: TGTGCCAGCAACTCAGGGGGACAGCCCTACGAGCAGTACTTC
CDR3 protein: CASNSGGQPYEQYF

D gene: -
V gene: TRBV6-1
clone size: many
J gene: TRBJ2-3
CDR3 DNA: TGTGCCAGCAGGAGAATGGGAACACAGATAACGCAGTATTTT
CDR3 protein: CASRRMGTQITQYF

D gene: TRBD2
V gene: TRBV4-2
clone size: -
J gene: TRBJ2-7
CDR3 DNA: TGTGCTAGCAGCCGGGGACTAGCCGGTTACGAGCGGTACTTC
CDR3 protein: CASSRGLAGYERYF

D gene: -
V gene: TRBV10-1
clone size: -
J gene: TRBJ1-2
CDR3 DNA: TGCGCCAGCAGTGACAGGGAATCGGGAGGCTACACCTTC
CDR3 protein: CASSDRESGGYTF

D gene: -
V gene: TRBV6-2/TRBV6-3
clone size: -
J gene: TRBJ1-5
CDR3 DNA: -
CDR3 protein: CASSYPMGVGGGSDNQPQHF

D gene: -
V gene: TRBV7-9
clone size: few
J gene: TRBJ1-2
CDR3 DNA: TGTGTCAGCAGCCAGGACACCGTCGACTATGGTTACACCTTC
CDR3 protein: CVSSQDTVDYGYTF

D gene: -
V gene: TRBV6-5
clone size: -
J gene: TRBJ2-7
CDR3 DNA: TGTGCCAGCAGTTACTCACCATCACTTACAGGAGCCTACGAGCAGTATTTC
CDR3 protein: CASSYSPSLTGAYEQYF

D gene: -
V gene: TRBV4-2
clone size: few
J gene: TRBJ2-7
CDR3 DNA: TGTGTCAGCAGCCGAGGGGGATACGGAGACGAACAGTACTTC
CDR3 protein: CVSSRGGYGDEQYF

D gene: -
V gene: TRBV4-3
clone size: many
J gene: TRBJ1-1
CDR3 DNA: TGCGCCAGCAGCCAAAACATGGGGACGGAGAACACTGAAGCTTTCTTT
CDR3 protein: CASSQNMGTENTEAFF

D gene: -
V gene: TRBV13
clone size: -
J gene: TRBJ2-7
CDR3 DNA: TGTGCCAGCAGCTCTAAGGCGGTGGGGCTGGTCTACGAGCAGTACTTC
CDR3 protein: CASSSKAVGLVYEQYF

D gene: TRBD2
V gene: TRBV2
clone size: -
J gene: TRBJ2-5
CDR3 DNA: TGTGCCAGCAGTGGTGGACTAGCAGGGGAGACCCAGTACTTC
CDR3 protein: CASSGGLAGETQYF

D gene: -
V gene: TRBV12-3/TRBV12-4
clone size: -
J gene: TRBJ1-5
CDR3 DNA: TGTGTCAGCAGGACAGAAAGCAATCAGTCCCAGCATTTT
CDR3 protein: CVSRTESNQSQHF

D gene: TRBD2
V gene: TRBV11-1
clone size: -
J gene: TRBJ2-1
CDR3 DNA: TGTGCTAGCAGCCCGCCGGGACTAGCGGGAGGACACAATGGGCAGTTCTTC
CDR3 protein: CASSPPGLAGGHNGQFF

D gene: -
V gene: TRBV20-1
clone size: few
J gene: TRBJ2-1
CDR3 DNA: TGCAGTGCTAGAGAGGGGGCTGCCTACAATGAGCAGTTCTTC
CDR3 protein: CSAREGAAYNEQFF

D gene: -
V gene: TRBV28
clone size: few
J gene: TRBJ2-1
CDR3 DNA: TGTGCCAGCAGTGCGGGTAGGACTTACAATGAGCAGTTCTTC
CDR3 protein: CASSAGRTYNEQFF

D gene: -
V gene: TRBV20-1
clone size: -
J gene: TRBJ1-1
CDR3 DNA: TGCAGTGCTATACAGGGTGGTTGGGGCACTGAAGCTTTCTTT
CDR3 protein: CSAIQGGWGTEAFF

D gene: -
V gene: TRBV12-3/TRBV12-4
clone size: once
J gene: TRBJ2-2
CDR3 DNA: TGTGCCAGCACTAGGCCGACCGGGGAGCTGTTTTTT
CDR3 protein: CASTRPTGELFF

D gene: TRBD2
V gene: TRBV5-1
clone size: many
J gene: TRBJ2-3
CDR3 DNA: TGCGCCAGCAGCGTAAGACAACTAGCGGGAGGCACAGATACGCAGTATTTT
CDR3 protein: CASSVRQLAGGTDTQYF

D gene: -
V gene: TRBV6-6
clone size: -
J gene: TRBJ2-7
CDR3 DNA: TGTGTCAGCAGTGACCGGTTGTACGAGCAATACTTC
CDR3 protein: CVSSDRLYEQYF

D gene: TRBD1
V gene: TRBV4-1
clone size: -
J gene: TRBJ2-7
CDR3 DNA: TGTGCCAGCAGCCAAGATGGGCGACAGGGGACTTTTCCCTACGAGCAGTACTTC
CDR3 protein: CASSQDGRQGTFPYEQYF

D gene: TRBD2
V gene: TRBV29-1
clone size: many
J gene: TRBJ2-5
CDR3 DNA: TGCAGCGGGGGAGCGGGAGTGGGCCAAGAGACCCAGTACTTC
CDR3 protein: CSGGAGVGQETQYF

D gene: TRBD1
V gene: TRBV19
clone size: few
J gene: TRBJ2-2
CDR3 DNA: TGTGCCAGTAGTATAGAGACAGGGACCGGGGAGCTGTTTTTT
CDR3 protein: CASSIETGTGELFF

D gene: TRBD1
V gene: TRBV10-3
clone size: many
J gene: TRBJ1-2
CDR3 DNA: TGTGCCATCAGTAAATCAGGACAGGGGGGATCTAACTATGGCTACACCTTC
CDR3 protein: CAISKSGQGGSNYGYTF

D gene: -
V gene: TRBV29-1
clone size: -
J gene: TRBJ2-1
CDR3 DNA: TGCGGCGTTGATGGTAGTCGCAACTCCTACGATGAGCAGTTCTTC
CDR3 protein: CGVDGSRNSYDEQFF

D gene: TRBD2
V gene: TRBV20-1
clone size: few
J gene: TRBJ2-7
CDR3 DNA: TGCAGTGCTAGCCCCGGGAGGGCCGGAGAGCAGTACTTC
CDR3 protein: CSASPGRAGEQYF

D gene: -
V gene: TRBV11-1
clone size: -
J gene: TRBJ1-1
CDR3 DNA: TGCGCCAGCAGATTATCGGCGGGCGAGACTGAAGTTTTCTTT
CDR3 protein: CASRLSAGETEVFF

D gene: -
V gene: TRBV6-5
clone size: -
J gene: TRBJ2-2
CDR3 DNA: TGTGCTAGCAGTCACCGAACCGGGGAGCTGTTTTTT
CDR3 protein: CASSHRTGELFF

D gene: -
V gene: TRBV5-1
clone size: -
J gene: TRBJ2-7
CDR3 DNA: TGCGCCAGCAGCTTGGGCGGGACCGCGTACTACGAGCAGTACTTC
CDR3 protein: CASSLGGTAYYEQYF

D gene: -
V gene: TRBV12-3/TRBV12-4
clone size: many
J gene: TRBJ1-5
CDR3 DNA: TGTGCCAGCAGCCCGGGCCAAGTCGGCAATCAGCCCCAGCATTTT
CDR3 protein: CASSPGQVGNQPQHF

D gene: -
V gene: TRBV11-3
clone size: -
J gene: TRBJ2-1
CDR3 DNA: TGTGCCAGCAGACGGACTACTACGCGTACTGAGCGGTTTTTC
CDR3 protein: CASRRTTTRTERFF

D gene: -
V gene: TRBV6-5
clone size: -
J gene: TRBJ2-2
CDR3 DNA: TGTGACAGCAGTTACTCCGCGGTCACCGGGGAGCTGTTTTTT
CDR3 protein: CDSSYSAVTGELFF

D gene: TRBD2
V gene: TRBV4-3
clone size: -
J gene: TRBJ2-2
CDR3 DNA: TGCACCAGAAAGGGACTAGCGGGGGATCACACAGGGGAGCTGTTTTTT
CDR3 protein: CTRKGLAGDHTGELFF

D gene: -
V gene: TRBV6-2/TRBV6-3
clone size: few
J gene: TRBJ1-5
CDR3 DNA: TGTGCCAGCACCCCTCACCGGGTACAGGGAAGAGATACGCAGCATTTT
CDR3 protein: CASTPHRVQGRDTQHF

D gene: -
V gene: TRBV20-1
clone size: -
J gene: TRBJ2-3
CDR3 DNA: TGCGGTGCTAGAAATGCAGGCACGGATGAAACGCAGTATTTT
CDR3 protein: CGARNAGTDETQYF

D gene: -
V gene: TRBV4-2
clone size: many
J gene: TRBJ1-6
CDR3 DNA: TGTGCCAGCAGCTCGACAAATGAGGGGTTGCATGGTTCACCCCTCCACTTT
CDR3 protein: CASSSTNEGLHGSPLHF

D gene: -
V gene: TRBV6-1
clone size: -
J gene: TRBJ2-3
CDR3 DNA: TGTGCCAGCAGTATTGTCCGCGAGGATACGCAGTATTTT
CDR3 protein: CASSIVREDTQYF

D gene: -
V gene: TRBV5-4
clone size: many
J gene: TRBJ2-7
CDR3 DNA: TGTGCCAGCAGCTTGGGAACTAGCAGGGGAACCTACGAGCAGTACTTC
CDR3 protein: CASSLGTSRGTYEQYF

D gene: -
V gene: TRBV4-2
clone size: many
J gene: TRBJ1-3
CDR3 DNA: TGTGCCAGCAGCCAAGAGTCAGTCGGCACAGTCTCTGGAAACACCATATATTTT
CDR3 protein: CASSQESVGTVSGNTIYF

D gene: -
V gene: TRBV30
clone size: -
J gene: TRBJ2-7
CDR3 DNA: TGTGCCTGGAGTATGAGCTACGAGCACTACTTC
CDR3 protein: CAWSMSYEHYF